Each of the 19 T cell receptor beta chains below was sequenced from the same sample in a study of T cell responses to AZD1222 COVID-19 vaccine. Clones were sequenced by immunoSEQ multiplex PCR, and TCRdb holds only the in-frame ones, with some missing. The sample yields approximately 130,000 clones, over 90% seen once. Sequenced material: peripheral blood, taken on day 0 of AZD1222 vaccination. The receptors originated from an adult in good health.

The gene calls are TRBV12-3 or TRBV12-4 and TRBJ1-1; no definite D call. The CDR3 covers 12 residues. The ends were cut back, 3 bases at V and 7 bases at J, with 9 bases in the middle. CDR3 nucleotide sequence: TGTGCCAGCAGTTTGAGGGAGGTTGAAGCTTTCTTT. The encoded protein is CASSLREVEAFF.

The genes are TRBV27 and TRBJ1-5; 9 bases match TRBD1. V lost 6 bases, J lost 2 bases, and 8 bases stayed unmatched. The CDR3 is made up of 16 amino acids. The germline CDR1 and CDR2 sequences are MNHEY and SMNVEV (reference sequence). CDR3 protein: CASRLTGGLRNQPQHF. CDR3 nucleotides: TGTGCCAGCAGGCTTACAGGGGGCCTGCGCAATCAGCCCCAGCATTTT.

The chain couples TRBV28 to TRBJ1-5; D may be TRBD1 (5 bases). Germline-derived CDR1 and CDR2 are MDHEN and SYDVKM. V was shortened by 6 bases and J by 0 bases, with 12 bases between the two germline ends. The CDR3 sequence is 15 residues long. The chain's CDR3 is CASRTGRYSNQPQHF. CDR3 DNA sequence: TGTGCCAGCAGGACGGGGCGGTATAGCAATCAGCCCCAGCATTTT.

DNA for the CDR3: TGTGCCACCAGCAGAGCCGGGACAGGGTTGGCCGGGGAGCTGTTTTTT. Protein product: CATSRAGTGLAGELFF. The chain couples TRBV15 to TRBJ2-2; TRBD1 agrees at 9 bases. CDR3 length: 16 amino acids. V was clipped by 1 base and J by 6 bases; unmatched bases: 6. Per germline, CDR1 LNHNV and CDR2 YYDKDF (reference sequence).

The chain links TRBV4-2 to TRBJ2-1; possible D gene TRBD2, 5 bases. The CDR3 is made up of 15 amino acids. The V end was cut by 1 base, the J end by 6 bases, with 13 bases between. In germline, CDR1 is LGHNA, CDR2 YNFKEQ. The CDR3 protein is CASSQVSAVLNEQFF. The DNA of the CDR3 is TGTGCCAGCAGCCAAGTTTCAGCGGTCCTCAATGAGCAGTTCTTC.

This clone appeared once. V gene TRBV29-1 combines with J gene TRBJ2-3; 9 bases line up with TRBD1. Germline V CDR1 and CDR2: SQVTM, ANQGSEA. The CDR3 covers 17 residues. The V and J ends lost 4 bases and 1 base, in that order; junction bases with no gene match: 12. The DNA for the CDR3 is TGCAGCGTTGTTGGGAACAGGGGGCATGGAGGCACAGATACGCAGTATTTT. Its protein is CSVVGNRGHGGTDTQYF.

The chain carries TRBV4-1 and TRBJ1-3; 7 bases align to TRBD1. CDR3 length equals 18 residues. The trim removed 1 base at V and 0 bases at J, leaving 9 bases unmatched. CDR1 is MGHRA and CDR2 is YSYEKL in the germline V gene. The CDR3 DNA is TGCGCCAGCAGCCAAGCTCCGGGACAGATCAGCTCTGGAAACACCATATATTTT. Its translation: CASSQAPGQISSGNTIYF.

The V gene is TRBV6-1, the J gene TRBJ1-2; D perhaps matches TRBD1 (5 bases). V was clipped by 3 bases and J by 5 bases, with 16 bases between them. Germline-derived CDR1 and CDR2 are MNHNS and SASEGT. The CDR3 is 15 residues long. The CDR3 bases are TGTGCCAGCAGTGATGTTCCGGGACGGCCGTATGGCTACACCTTC. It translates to CASSDVPGRPYGYTF.

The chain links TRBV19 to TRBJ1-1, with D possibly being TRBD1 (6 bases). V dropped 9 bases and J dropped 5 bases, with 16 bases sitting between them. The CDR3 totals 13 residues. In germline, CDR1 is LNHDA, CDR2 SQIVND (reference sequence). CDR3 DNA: TGTGCCAGCTCACAGGGAATTCGAACTGAAGCTTTCTTT. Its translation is CASSQGIRTEAFF.

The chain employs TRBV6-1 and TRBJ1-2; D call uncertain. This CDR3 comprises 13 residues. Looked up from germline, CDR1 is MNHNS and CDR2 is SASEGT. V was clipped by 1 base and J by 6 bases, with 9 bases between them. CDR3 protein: CASSEGVSNGYTF. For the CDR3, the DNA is TGTGCCAGCAGTGAAGGGGTTTCCAATGGCTACACCTTC.

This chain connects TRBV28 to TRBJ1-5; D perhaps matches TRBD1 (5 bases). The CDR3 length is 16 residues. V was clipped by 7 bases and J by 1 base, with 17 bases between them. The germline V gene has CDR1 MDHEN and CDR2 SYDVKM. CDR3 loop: CASTLIGRTSNQPQHF. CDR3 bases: TGTGCCAGCACTCTAATCGGACGGACAAGCAATCAGCCCCAGCATTTT.

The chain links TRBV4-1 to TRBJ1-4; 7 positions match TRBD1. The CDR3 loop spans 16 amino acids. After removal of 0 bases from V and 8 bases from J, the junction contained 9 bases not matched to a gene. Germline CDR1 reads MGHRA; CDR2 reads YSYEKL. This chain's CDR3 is CASSQDWRGQVEKLFF. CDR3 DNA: TGCGCCAGCAGCCAAGATTGGAGGGGGCAAGTGGAAAAACTGTTTTTT.

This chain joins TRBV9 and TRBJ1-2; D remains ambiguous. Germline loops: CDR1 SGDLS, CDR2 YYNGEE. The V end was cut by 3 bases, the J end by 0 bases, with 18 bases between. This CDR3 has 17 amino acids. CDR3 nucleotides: TGTGCCAGCAGCGCCGGCCAAAAAACGGGGTCTAACTATGGCTACACCTTC. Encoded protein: CASSAGQKTGSNYGYTF.

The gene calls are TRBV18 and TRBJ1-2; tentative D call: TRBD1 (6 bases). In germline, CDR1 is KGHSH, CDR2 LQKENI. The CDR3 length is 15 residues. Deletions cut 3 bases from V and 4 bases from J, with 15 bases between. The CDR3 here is CASSPVQGVGYGYTF. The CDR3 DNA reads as TGTGCCAGCTCACCGGTACAGGGAGTGGGCTATGGCTACACCTTC.

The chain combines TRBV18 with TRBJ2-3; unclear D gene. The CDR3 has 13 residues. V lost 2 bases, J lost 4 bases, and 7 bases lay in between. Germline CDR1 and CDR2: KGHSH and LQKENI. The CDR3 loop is CASSPAGADTQYF. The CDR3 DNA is TGTGCCAGCTCACCAGCTGGAGCAGATACGCAGTATTTT. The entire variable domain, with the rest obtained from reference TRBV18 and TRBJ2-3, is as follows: NAGVMQNPRHLVRRRGQEARLRCSPMKGHSHVYWYRQLPEEGLKFMVYLQKENIIDESGMPKERFSAEFPKEGPSILRIQQVVRGDSAAYFCASSPAGADTQYFGPGTRLTVL.

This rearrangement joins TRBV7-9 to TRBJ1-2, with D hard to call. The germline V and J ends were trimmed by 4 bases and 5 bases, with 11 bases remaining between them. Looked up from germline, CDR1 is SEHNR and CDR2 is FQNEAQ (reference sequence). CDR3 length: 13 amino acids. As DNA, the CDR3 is TGTGCCAGCAGCTCTCGGGAAGGTTATGGCTACACCTTC. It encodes CASSSREGYGYTF.

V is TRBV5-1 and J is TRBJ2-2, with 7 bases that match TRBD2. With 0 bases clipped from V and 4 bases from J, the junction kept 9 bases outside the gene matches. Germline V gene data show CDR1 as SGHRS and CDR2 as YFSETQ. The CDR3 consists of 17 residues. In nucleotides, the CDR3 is TGCGCCAGCAGCTTGGAGGGCGGGAGTGTTTTCACCGGGGAGCTGTTTTTT. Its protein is CASSLEGGSVFTGELFF.

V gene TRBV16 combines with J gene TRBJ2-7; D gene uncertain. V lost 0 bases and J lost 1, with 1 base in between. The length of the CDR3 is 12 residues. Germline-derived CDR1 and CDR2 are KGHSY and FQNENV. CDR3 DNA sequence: TGTGCCAGCAGCCAATCTTCCTACGAGCAGTACTTC. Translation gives CASSQSSYEQYF.

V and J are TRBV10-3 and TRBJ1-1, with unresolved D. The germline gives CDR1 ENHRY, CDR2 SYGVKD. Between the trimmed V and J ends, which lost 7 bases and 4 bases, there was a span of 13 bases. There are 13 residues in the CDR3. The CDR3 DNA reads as TGTGCCATCAAGGGCCCCGGAAGCACTGAAGCTTTCTTT. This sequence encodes CAIKGPGSTEAFF.